This TCR beta chain was found in a study of blood T cell repertoires in COVID-19 (dated by TCRdb to 2020 to 2022). Study-level background: The collaborator samples originated in the United States, Italy and Spain and spanned the acute and convalescent phases of COVID-19. The material from the prospective study consisted of cDNA or gDNA derived from T cells, B-cell-depleted T cells, or PBMCs. Subjects who had been exposed to COVID-19, were actively infected with it, or had recovered from it provided the deeply sampled blood TCRbeta repertoires that made up the dataset. The repertoires were released in a freely available public database intended as a resource for research on the immune response to SARS-CoV-2. The samples were drawn from the first 160 participants of the ongoing ImmuneRACE study and from over a thousand subjects provided by 6 global collaborators. Sample metadata almost always included a de-identified subject ID, COVID-19 status, age in years and sex. Where HLA class I and class II types were available, the types were taken from metadata supplied by the sample provider, not from assay-based typing.

TCRbeta CDR3 regions were amplified from genomic DNA using the immunoSEQ Assay, a bias-controlled multiplex PCR. Per the original workflow: The number of nucleated cells in each sample was estimated from the amplification of reference gene primers within the assay. Sequence reads were collapsed and filtered to measure the absolute abundance of every unique TCRbeta CDR3 rearrangement. Productive Simpson clonality was computed per sample as the square root of Simpson's diversity index over productive rearrangements. TCRdb's version of the immuneACCESS table is confined to in-frame rearrangements and falls short of the full clone set. An unresolved V gene accounts for under half of the shortfall where checked; the remainder is of unknown origin. That table is the source of V, J and clone size, and D and trimming were worked out from the DNA. This sample lists 130,000 to 150,000 clones; about 87% were detected once. The top ten constitute 11% of the sample.

In the prospective study, participants were roughly 18 to 89 years old, resided in fewer than 25 geographic areas of the United States, and were enrolled through a virtual design. In the prospective study, cohorts were assigned on the basis of participant-reported clinical history obtained from a screening survey and a study questionnaire. ImmuneRACE Cohort 3 recovered participants were defined by two consecutive negative NP/OP PCR tests, healthcare professional clearance, or symptom resolution. In the prospective study, mobile phlebotomists collected whole blood, serum and a nasopharyngeal or oropharyngeal swab from each participant. Prospective study participants could optionally give additional blood draws and questionnaires over an approximately 2-month period. Blood samples from the prospective study were shipped frozen or at room temperature prior to DNA extraction. As for this clone: Its specific antigen is unknown. One base away there is no much larger clone; base qualities are not given.

The paper's findings and limits, for the study overall: How much clinical and demographic metadata was included differed by source and by participant, and the metadata was provided uncurated.

The sequencing input was PBMCs or T cells enriched from blood (not recorded which). This TCR was recovered from a man aged 55 to 70 who had recovered from COVID-19.

In nucleotides, the sequence is TGTGCCAGCAGGGCTAGGGGGGGAAACACCATATATTTT. It specifies CASRARGGNTIYF. The chain joins TRBV6-5 to TRBJ1-3, and TRBD1 may be the D gene, going by 6 matching bases. As encoded in the germline V gene, CDR1 is MNHEY while CDR2 is SVGAGI. CDR3 length: 13 amino acids, cysteine to phenylalanine. The only DNA kept is the CDR3, 39 bases in frame from the first base. Deletion took 6 bases off V and 4 bases off J, with a span of 10 bases between the germline ends.